What follows describes a single T cell receptor (beta chain). The sample comes from a study of blood T cell repertoires in COVID-19. At the level of the study: Collection of acute and convalescent COVID-19 samples took place in the United States, Italy and Spain.

The V end lost 5 bases, the J end lost 3 bases, and 17 bases lay between the germline ends. This CDR3 has 15 residues. Germline V gene sequence: CDR1 SGHAT, CDR2 FQNNGV. As handled by the study authors: Amplification of reference gene primers provided the estimated nucleated cell counts. Only in-frame clones appear in the TCRdb table, and some are missing; sequencing was by immunoSEQ multiplex PCR. From that table come the V and J calls and clone size; the DNA was used to work out D and trimming. The sample has some 290,000 clones; about 86% are singletons. Sequencing used peripheral blood. The rearrangement uses TRBV11-2 and TRBJ2-7, with D perhaps TRBD2 (6 bases). The sequence came from a woman aged 55-75 years with active or convalescent COVID-19. The CDR3 nucleotides read TGTGCCAGCAGCCCCGGGCTAGCGACCCTCTACGAGCAGTACTTC. As protein: CASSPGLATLYEQYF.